The subject of this entry is one TCR beta chain. Its antigen is undetermined. A much larger clone sits a single nucleotide away, making a read error possible. A TCRbeta library incorporating unique molecular identifiers was prepared. MiXCR, applied by TCRdb to the PCR reads, yields one record per CDR3 protein. The sample includes 220,000 or so distinct CDR3 sequences, 8.2% seen only once; the top ten take 5% to 8%. The data belong to a study of T-cell reconstitution after alpha-beta-depleted transplantation in children. Study findings and constraints: Reported findings indicate that, about two months after transplant, alpha-beta T cells came from several hundred expanded clones, which were derived from non-depleted graft cells. Newly produced T cells mostly accounted for T-cell counts and diversity one year post-transplant.

V was pared by 0 bases and J by 4 bases, with 18 bases between. CDR1 is SGDLS and CDR2 is YYNGEE in the germline V gene. The CDR3 sequence is 17 residues long. The chain joins TRBV9 to TRBJ2-3; maybe TRBD2 (5 bases). Source: PBMCs, mostly from graft donor cells, taken 180 days after TCRalphabeta/CD19-depleted stem cell transplant. The clonotype originates from a male patient younger than 18 who had a stem cell transplant for acute lymphoblastic leukemia, so the T cells may come from the graft donor. CDR3 in DNA: TGTGCCAGCAGCGTAGGGTATGAGGGCGCAGCCGCAGATACGCAGTATTTT. This codes for CASSVGYEGAAADTQYF.